The clone carrying this TCR beta chain was found a few times. The CDR3 loop spans 13 amino acids. V was clipped by 8 bases and J by 1 base, with 11 bases between them. Germline CDR1 SGHVS, CDR2 FQNEAQ. The sample is drawn from a study of OX40 agonist ivuxolimab in advanced cancers. Study-level information: Melanoma, hepatocellular carcinoma, head and neck or renal cell cancer occurred in dose-escalation patients.

The repertoire was sequenced with immunoSEQ multiplex PCR; TCRdb's copy has only in-frame clones and lacks some. The sample records tens of thousands of clones, 70% to 90% being singletons. Material: CD4+ or CD8+ T cells sorted from blood, obtained in a trial of the OX40 agonist ivuxolimab. The gene calls are TRBV7-8 and TRBJ1-1; D ambiguous. The sequence came from an adult with an advanced solid tumor such as melanoma, head and neck, liver or kidney cancer. CDR3 bases: TGTGCCAGCCGTGGGTGGGCGAACACTGAAGCTTTCTTT. It specifies CASRGWANTEAFF.